This T cell receptor (beta chain) was identified in a study of human T cells and chemical hapten exposure. Time point here: patch test 3, about 24 weeks after DPC sensitization. Stated treatment: therapeutic diphenylcyclopropenone sensitization with weekly scalp DPC. V was cut by 5 bases and J by 3 bases, with 12 bases left in between. This CDR3 has 14 amino acids. TCRdb itself ran the RACE reads through MiXCR, one entry per CDR3 protein. The table records 100,000 to 150,000 distinct CDR3 sequences, roughly 12% of them present only once. This clonotype was counted at least ten times. The origin of this receptor is a woman in her 50s with alopecia areata. Some clones in this sample may be carry-over from other donors' samples. Here the sequenced sample was whole blood, taken in connection with sensitization to the hapten diphenylcyclopropenone (DPC). The chain joins TRBV12-3 or TRBV12-4 to TRBJ2-3; no firm D call. CDR3 sequence: CASSRTQVTDTQYF. The CDR3 DNA is TGTGCCAGCAGTCGGACCCAGGTGACAGATACGCAGTATTTT.